This T cell receptor (beta chain) was recovered during a study of T cell repertoires in cytomegalovirus infection. Study background: It can be stated that public TCR beta signatures indicated CMV infection as well as a matching HLA type.

For this clonotype: Its antigen is as yet unknown.

The CDR3 runs to 14 residues. Germline CDR1 SQVTM, CDR2 ANQGSEA. The J segment lost 2 bases and the V segment lost 7 bases, leaving 7 bases of the junction unmatched. TCRdb recomputed calls from the reads with MiXCR, one row per CDR3 protein. In the table there are roughly 990,000 distinct CDR3 sequences, roughly 30% of which are singletons. Sequenced material: cultured CD8+ T cells from PBMCs, taken from culture after CMV antigen stimulation. The sequence came from a human donor in good health (CMV status not recorded). Some clones in this sample may be carry-over from other donors' samples. This chain uses TRBV29-1 with TRBJ2-1; 8 bases match TRBD1. In DNA form, the CDR3 reads TGCAGCGCCTCGGACAGGGAGGCCTACAATGAGCAGTTCTTC. This codes for CSASDREAYNEQFF.